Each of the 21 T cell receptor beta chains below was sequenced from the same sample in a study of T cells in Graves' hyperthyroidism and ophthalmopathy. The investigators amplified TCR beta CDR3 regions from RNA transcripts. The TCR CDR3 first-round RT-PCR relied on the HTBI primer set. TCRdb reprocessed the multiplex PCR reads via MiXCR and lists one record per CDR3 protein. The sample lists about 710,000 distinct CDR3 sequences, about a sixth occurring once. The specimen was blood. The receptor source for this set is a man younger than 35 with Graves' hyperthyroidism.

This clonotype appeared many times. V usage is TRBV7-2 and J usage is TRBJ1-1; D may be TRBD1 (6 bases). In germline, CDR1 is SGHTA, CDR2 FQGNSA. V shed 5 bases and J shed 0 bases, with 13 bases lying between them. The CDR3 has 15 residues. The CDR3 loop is CASSPTGTMNTEAFF. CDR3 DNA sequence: TGTGCCAGCAGCCCAACAGGGACAATGAACACTGAAGCTTTCTTT.

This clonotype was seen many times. In DNA form, the CDR3 reads TGCAGTGCGGGGACAGGGCGCAACTATGGCTACACCTTC. Translated: CSAGTGRNYGYTF. The chain links TRBV20-1 to TRBJ1-2; 9 bases line up with TRBD1. V gave up 6 bases and J gave up 2 bases; unmatched junction bases: 4. The V gene's germline CDR1 is DFQATT and CDR2 SNEGSKA (reference sequence). The CDR3 is 13 amino acids.

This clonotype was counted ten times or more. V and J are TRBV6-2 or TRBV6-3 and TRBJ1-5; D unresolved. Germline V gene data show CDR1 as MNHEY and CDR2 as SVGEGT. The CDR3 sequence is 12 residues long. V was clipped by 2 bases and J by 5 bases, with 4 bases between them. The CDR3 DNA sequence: TGTGCCAGCAGTTACAGGGATCAGCCCCAGCATTTT. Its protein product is CASSYRDQPQHF.

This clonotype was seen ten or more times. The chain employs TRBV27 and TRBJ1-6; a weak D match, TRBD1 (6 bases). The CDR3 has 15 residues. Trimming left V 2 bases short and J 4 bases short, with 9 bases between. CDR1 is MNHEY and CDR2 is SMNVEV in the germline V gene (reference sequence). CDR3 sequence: CASSLGQLYNSPLHF. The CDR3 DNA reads TGTGCCAGCAGTTTAGGACAGTTGTATAATTCACCCCTCCACTTT.

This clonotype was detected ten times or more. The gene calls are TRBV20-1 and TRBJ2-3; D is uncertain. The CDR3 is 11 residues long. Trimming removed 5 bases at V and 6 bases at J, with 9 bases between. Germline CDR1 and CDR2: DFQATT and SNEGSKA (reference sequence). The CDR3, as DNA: TGCAGTGCTGTTCTGCGTGATACGCAGTATTTT. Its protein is CSAVLRDTQYF.

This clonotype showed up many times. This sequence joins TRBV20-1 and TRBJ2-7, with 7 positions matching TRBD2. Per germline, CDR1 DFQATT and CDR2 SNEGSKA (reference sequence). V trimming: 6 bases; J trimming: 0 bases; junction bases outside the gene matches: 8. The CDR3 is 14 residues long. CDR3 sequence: CSAALGGSSYEQYF. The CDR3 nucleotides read TGCAGTGCGGCACTGGGCGGGAGCTCCTACGAGCAGTACTTC.

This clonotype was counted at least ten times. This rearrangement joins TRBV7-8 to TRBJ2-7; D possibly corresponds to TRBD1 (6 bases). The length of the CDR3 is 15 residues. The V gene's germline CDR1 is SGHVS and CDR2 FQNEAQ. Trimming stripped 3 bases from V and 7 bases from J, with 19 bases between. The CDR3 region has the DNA TGTGCCAGCAGCTTGGCCGGGACATCGGTTGGGGAGCAGTACTTC. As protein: CASSLAGTSVGEQYF. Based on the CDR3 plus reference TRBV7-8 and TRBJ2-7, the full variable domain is GAGVSQSPRYKVAKRGQDVALRCDPISGHVSLFWYQQALGQGPEFLTYFQNEAQLDKSGLPSDRFFAERPEGSVSTLKIQRTQQEDSAVYLCASSLAGTSVGEQYFGPGTRLTVT.

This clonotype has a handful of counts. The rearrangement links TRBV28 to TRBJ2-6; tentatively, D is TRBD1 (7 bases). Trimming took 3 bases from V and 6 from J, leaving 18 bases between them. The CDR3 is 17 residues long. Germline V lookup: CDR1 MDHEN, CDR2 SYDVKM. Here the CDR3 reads CASSFRGDRLPANVLTF. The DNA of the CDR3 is TGTGCCAGCAGTTTCCGCGGGGACAGACTCCCGGCCAACGTCCTGACTTTC.

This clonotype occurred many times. CDR3 DNA sequence: TGTGCCAGCAGCCCCTCATCGACGAACACCGGGGAGCTGTTTTTT. Its translation is CASSPSSTNTGELFF. The V call is TRBV7-3, the J call TRBJ2-2; D unresolved. V was pared by 5 bases and J by 0 bases, with 10 bases between. This CDR3 region has 15 residues. Germline-derived CDR1 and CDR2 are SGHTA and FQGTGA.

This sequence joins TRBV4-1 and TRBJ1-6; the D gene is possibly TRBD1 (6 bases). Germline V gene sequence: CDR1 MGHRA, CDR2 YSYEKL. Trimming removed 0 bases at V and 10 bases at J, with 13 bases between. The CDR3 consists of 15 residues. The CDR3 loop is CASSQDVGAASPLHF. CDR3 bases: TGCGCCAGCAGCCAAGATGTGGGGGCCGCCTCACCCCTCCACTTT.

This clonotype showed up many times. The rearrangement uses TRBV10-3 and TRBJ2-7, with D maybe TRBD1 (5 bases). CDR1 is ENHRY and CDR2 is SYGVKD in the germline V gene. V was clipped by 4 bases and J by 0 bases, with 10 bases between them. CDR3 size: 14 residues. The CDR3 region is CAISVDSNSYEQYF. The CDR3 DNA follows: TGTGCCATCAGTGTTGACAGCAACTCCTACGAGCAGTACTTC.

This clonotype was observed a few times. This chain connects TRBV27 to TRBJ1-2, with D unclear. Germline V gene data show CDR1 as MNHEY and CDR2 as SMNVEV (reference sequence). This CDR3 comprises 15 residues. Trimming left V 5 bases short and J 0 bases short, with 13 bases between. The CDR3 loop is CASSLLERANYGYTF. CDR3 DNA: TGTGCCAGCAGTCTGCTAGAGCGAGCTAACTATGGCTACACCTTC.

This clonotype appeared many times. For the CDR3, the DNA is TGTGCCAGCAGCTTAGTTAGAGCGGGAGGGCCGAGGGGAGAGACCCAGTACTTC. This gives the protein CASSLVRAGGPRGETQYF. This chain connects TRBV11-2 to TRBJ2-5; TRBD2 aligns across 10 bases. V shed 1 base and J 4 bases; nucleotides not matched to a gene: 12. The CDR3 has 18 amino acids. CDR1 SGHAT and CDR2 FQNNGV come from the germline V gene. The variable domain in full, completed from reference TRBV11-2 and TRBJ2-5, reads EAGVAQSPRYKIIEKRQSVAFWCNPISGHATLYWYQQILGQGPKLLIQFQNNGVVDDSQLPKDRFSAERLKGVDSTLKIQPAKLEDSAVYLCASSLVRAGGPRGETQYFGPGTRLLVL.

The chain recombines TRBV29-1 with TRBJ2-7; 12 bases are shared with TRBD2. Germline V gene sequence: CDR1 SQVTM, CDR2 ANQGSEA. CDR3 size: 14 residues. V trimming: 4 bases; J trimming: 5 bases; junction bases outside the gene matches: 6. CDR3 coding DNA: TGCAGCGTTGGACTAGCGGGAGATTCGGACGAGCAGTACTTC. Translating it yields CSVGLAGDSDEQYF.

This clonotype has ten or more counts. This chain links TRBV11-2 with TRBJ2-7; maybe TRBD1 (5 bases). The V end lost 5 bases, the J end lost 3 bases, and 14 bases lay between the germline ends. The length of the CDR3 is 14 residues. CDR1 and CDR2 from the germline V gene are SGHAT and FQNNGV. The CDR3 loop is CASSQIRGGYEQYF. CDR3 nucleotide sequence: TGTGCCAGCAGCCAAATTAGGGGCGGCTACGAGCAGTACTTC.

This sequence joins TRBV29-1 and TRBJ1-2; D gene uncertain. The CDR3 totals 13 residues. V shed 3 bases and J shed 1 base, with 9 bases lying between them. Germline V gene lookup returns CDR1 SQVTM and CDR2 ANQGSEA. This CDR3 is CSVEPDFNYGYTF. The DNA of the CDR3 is TGCAGCGTTGAGCCAGATTTTAACTATGGCTACACCTTC.

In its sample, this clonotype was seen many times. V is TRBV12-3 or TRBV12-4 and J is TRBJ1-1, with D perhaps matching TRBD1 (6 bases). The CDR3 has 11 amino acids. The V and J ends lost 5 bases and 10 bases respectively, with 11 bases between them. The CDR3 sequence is CASSPGVGAFF. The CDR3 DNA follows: TGTGCCAGCAGTCCAGGGGTGGGAGCTTTCTTT.

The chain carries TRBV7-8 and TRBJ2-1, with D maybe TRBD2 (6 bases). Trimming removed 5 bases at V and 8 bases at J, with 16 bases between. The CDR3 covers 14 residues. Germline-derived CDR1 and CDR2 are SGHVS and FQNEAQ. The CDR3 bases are TGTGCCAGCAGCGAAACTAGCAGATATGATGAGCAGTTCTTC. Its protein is CASSETSRYDEQFF.

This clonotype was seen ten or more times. CDR3 DNA sequence: TGTGCCAGCAGTTCCCGTCCCGGGCTCGGCACAGATACGCAGTATTTT. Protein: CASSSRPGLGTDTQYF. V gene TRBV27 combines with J gene TRBJ2-3; no reliable D call. The CDR3 is 16 amino acids. The germline V gene has CDR1 MNHEY and CDR2 SMNVEV (reference sequence). V lost 4 bases, J lost 1 base, and 15 bases lay in between.

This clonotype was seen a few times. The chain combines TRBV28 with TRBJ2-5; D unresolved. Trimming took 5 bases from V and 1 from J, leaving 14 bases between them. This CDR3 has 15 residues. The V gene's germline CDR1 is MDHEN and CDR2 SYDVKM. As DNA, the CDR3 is TGTGCCAGCAGTCGGGCGGACCCGGGCCAAGAGACCCAGTACTTC. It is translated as CASSRADPGQETQYF.

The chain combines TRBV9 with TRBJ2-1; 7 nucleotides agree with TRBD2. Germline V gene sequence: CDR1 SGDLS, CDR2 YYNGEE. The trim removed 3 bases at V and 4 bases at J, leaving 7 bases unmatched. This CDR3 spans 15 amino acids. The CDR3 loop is CASSAGLGPYNEQFF. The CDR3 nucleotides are TGTGCCAGCAGCGCCGGACTAGGCCCGTACAATGAGCAGTTCTTC.